This T cell receptor beta chain came from a study of cytomegalovirus exposure and HLA in healthy donors. Study overall: HLA-typed donors contributed some 83 million unique TCRs, which were held in an early data release. Notes on the study in general: Within the data, a cluster of highly shared sequence variants was likely a sequencing artifact. Productive status was seen about 87% or about 30% of the time for most TCR beta V segments in an earlier analysis. Most subjects had HLA-A and HLA-B alleles reportedly predicted accurately by TCR beta sequences.

As for this clone: Its antigen is still unknown.

Looked up from germline, CDR1 is SEHNR and CDR2 is FQNEAQ (reference sequence). V was clipped by 5 bases and J by 7 bases; unmatched bases: 11. This CDR3 has 15 amino acids. Primers included in the PCR were 60 Vbeta and 13 Jbeta primers. The repertoire was sequenced with immunoSEQ multiplex PCR; TCRdb's copy has only in-frame clones and lacks some. Counted here are under 200,000 clones, roughly four fifths occurring once; the ten biggest clones make up 0.9% to 1%. Sequencing was performed on PBMCs. The source of this sequence is a girl between 2 and 10 years old in good health and CMV-seropositive. The V gene is TRBV7-9, the J gene TRBJ1-1; 9 bases align to TRBD1. CDR3 sequence (DNA): TGTGCCAGCAGCCGAAGACAGGGGGATGAAGGTGAAGCTTTCTTT. This translates into CASSRRQGDEGEAFF. Looking up the rest from reference TRBV7-9 and TRBJ1-1 gives the full variable domain: DTGVSQNPRHKITKRGQNVTFRCDPISEHNRLYWYRQTLGQGPEFLTYFQNEAQLEKSRLLSDRFSAERPKGSFSTLEIQRTEQGDSAMYLCASSRRQGDEGEAFFGQGTRLTVV.